The T cell receptor beta chain under discussion was sequenced for a study of Ad26.COV2.S vaccination and SARS-CoV-2 variants. Study-wide results and caveats: Breadth, reportedly substantial, characterized the spike-specific CD8+ and CD4+ T cell responses after vaccination.

The sample's treatment: some 20 received Ad26.COV2.S at low or high dose, single or two shots; 5 received placebo; per-sample allocation not given. The investigators took samples on day 63 after the first vaccine or placebo injection. CDR1 and CDR2 from the germline V gene are LGHNA and YSLEER. The V gene lost 1 base and the J gene lost 5 bases, with 15 bases spanning the gap. The CDR3 length is 16 residues. This clone was seen only once. Its antigen is unknown. Method: immunoSEQ multiplex PCR; TCRdb's copy keeps in-frame clones and lacks some. The data hold about 330,000 clones, with approximately 87% observed a single time.

The chain couples TRBV4-3 to TRBJ2-1; possibly TRBD2 for D (6 bases). The starting material was peripheral blood, obtained in a trial of Ad26.COV2.S vaccine versus placebo. This clonotype was sampled from a person between 18 and 60 years old who received the Ad26.COV2.S COVID-19 vaccine or a placebo. The DNA for the CDR3 is TGCGCCAGCAGCCAAGGCAAGGGAGGTGGGCACAATGAGCAGTTCTTC. It specifies CASSQGKGGGHNEQFF.